This passage covers 4 T cell receptor beta chains from one sample sequenced in a study of lymphopenia after photon versus proton radiotherapy. Profiled with immunoSEQ multiplex PCR; TCRdb holds only in-frame clones, not every one. The sample consists of around 30,000 clones, approximately 89% of them appearing once. Sequencing was performed on peripheral blood, taken from a patient treated with proton-based radiotherapy. Receptors originate from a woman aged 70-85 years with pancreatic cancer. Some clones in this sample may be carry-over from other donors' samples.

The V gene is TRBV27, the J gene TRBJ2-3, with 13 bases matching TRBD2. Germline V lookup: CDR1 MNHEY, CDR2 SMNVEV (reference sequence). The CDR3 has 22 amino acids. The junction had 19 bases not matched to a gene; V was cut back by 3 bases and J by 1 base. The CDR3 loop reads CASSFYATSGTSGKDGTDTQYF. CDR3 nucleotides: TGTGCCAGCAGTTTTTACGCTACCTCCGGGACTAGCGGGAAAGACGGCACAGATACGCAGTATTTT.

The J gene is TRBJ2-6, the V gene TRBV5-4; no clear D gene. V dropped 2 bases and J dropped 0 bases, with 6 bases sitting between them. The germline V gene has CDR1 SGHNT and CDR2 YYREEE (reference sequence). CDR3 length: 15 amino acids. In DNA form, the CDR3 reads TGTGCCAGCAGCTTCGGCGCCTCTGGGGCCAACGTCCTGACTTTC. Protein product: CASSFGASGANVLTF.

The chain combines TRBV5-4 with TRBJ2-1; 7 bases align to TRBD2. The CDR3 is 15 residues long. The V gene's germline CDR1 is SGHNT and CDR2 YYREEE (reference sequence). The ends lost 0 bases at V and 2 bases at J; junction bases unmatched: 2. This CDR3 is CASSLGEGPYNEQFF. CDR3 DNA: TGTGCCAGCAGCTTGGGGGAGGGGCCCTACAATGAGCAGTTCTTC.

The V gene is TRBV7-9, the J gene TRBJ1-1; D gene uncertain. Germline V gene sequence: CDR1 SEHNR, CDR2 FQNEAQ (reference sequence). The CDR3 contains 13 residues. V was shortened by 0 bases and J by 4 bases, with 6 bases between the two germline ends. CDR3 protein: CASSLASSTEAFF. For the CDR3, the DNA is TGTGCCAGCAGCTTAGCCTCGAGCACTGAAGCTTTCTTT.